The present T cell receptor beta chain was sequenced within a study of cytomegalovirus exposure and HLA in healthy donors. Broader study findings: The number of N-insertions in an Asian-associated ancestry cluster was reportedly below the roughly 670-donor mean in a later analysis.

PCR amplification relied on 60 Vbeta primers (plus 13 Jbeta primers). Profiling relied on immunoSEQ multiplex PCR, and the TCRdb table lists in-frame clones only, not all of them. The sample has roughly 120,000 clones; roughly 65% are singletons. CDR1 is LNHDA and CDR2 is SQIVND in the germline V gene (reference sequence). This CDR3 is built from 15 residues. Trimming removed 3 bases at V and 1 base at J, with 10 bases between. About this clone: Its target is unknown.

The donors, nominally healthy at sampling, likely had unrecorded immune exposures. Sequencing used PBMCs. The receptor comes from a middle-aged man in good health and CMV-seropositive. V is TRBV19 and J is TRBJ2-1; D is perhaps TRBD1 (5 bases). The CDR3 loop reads CASSIVGVSYNEQFF. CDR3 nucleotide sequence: TGTGCCAGTAGTATTGTAGGGGTTTCCTACAATGAGCAGTTCTTC.